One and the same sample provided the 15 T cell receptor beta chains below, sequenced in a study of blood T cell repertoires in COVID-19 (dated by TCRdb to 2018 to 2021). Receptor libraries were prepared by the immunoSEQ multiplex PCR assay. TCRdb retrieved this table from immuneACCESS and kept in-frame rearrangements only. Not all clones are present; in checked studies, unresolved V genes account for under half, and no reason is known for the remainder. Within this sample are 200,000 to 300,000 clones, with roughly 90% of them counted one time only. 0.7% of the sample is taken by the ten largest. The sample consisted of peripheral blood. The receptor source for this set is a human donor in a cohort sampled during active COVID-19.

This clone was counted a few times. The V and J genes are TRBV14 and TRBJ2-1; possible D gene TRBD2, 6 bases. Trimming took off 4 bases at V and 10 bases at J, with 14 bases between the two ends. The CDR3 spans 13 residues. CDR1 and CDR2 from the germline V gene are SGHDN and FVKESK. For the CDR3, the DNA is TGTGCCAGCAGCCCAGGAGGGTTTTGGGAGCAGTTCTTC. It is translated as CASSPGGFWEQFF. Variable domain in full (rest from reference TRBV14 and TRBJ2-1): EAGVTQFPSHSVIEKGQTVTLRCDPISGHDNLYWYRRVMGKEIKFLLHFVKESKQDESGMPNNRFLAERTGGTYSTLKVQPAELEDSGVYFCASSPGGFWEQFFGPGTRLTVL.

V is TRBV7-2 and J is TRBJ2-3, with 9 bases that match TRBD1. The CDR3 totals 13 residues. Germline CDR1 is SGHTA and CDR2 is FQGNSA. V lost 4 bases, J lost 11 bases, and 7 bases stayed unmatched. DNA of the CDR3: TGTGCCAGCAGCTCAGACAGGGGGGATGGGCAGTATTTT. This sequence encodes CASSSDRGDGQYF.

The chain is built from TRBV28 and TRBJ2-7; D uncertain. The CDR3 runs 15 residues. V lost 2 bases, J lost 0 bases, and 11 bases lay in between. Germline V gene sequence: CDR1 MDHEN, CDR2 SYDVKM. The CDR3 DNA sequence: TGTGCCAGCAGTTTAGTTAACTCCGGCTCCTACGAGCAGTACTTC. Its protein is CASSLVNSGSYEQYF.

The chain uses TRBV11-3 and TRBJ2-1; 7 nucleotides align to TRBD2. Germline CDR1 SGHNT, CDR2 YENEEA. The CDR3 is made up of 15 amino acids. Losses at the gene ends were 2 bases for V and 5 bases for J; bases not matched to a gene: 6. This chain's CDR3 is CASSLTAGINNEQFF. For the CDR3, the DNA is TGTGCCAGCAGCTTAACAGCGGGAATTAACAATGAGCAGTTCTTC.

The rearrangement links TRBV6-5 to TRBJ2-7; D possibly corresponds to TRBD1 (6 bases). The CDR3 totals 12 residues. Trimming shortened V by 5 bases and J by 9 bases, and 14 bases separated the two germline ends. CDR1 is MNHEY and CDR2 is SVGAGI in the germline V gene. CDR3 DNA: TGTGCCAGCAGTCCGACAGGCGGAGGGCAGTACTTC. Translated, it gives CASSPTGGGQYF.

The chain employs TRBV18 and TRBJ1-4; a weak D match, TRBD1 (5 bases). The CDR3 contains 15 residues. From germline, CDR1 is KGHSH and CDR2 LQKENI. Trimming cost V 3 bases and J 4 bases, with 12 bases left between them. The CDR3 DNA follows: TGTGCCAGCTCACCTAAAGGGGCTATTAATGAAAAACTGTTTTTT. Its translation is CASSPKGAINEKLFF.

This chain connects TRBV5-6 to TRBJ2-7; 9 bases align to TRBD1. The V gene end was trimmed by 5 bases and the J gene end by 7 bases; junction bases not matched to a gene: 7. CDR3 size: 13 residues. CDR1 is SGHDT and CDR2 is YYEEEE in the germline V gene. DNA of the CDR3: TGTGCCAGCAGTTTCGGGACAGGGCGGGAGCAGTACTTC. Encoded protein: CASSFGTGREQYF.

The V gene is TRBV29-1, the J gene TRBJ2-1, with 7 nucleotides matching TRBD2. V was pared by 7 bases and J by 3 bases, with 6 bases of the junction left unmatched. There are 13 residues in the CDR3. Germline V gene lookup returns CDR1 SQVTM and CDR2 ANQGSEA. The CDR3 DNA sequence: TGCAGCGATATGGGAGGGAACTACAATGAGCAGTTCTTC. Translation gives CSDMGGNYNEQFF.

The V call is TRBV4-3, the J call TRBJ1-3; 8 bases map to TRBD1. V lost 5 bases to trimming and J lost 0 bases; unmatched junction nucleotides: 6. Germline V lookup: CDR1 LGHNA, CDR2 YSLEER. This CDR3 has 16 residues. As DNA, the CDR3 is TGCGCCAGCAGCTTGCGACAGGGGAGCTCTGGAAACACCATATATTTT. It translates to CASSLRQGSSGNTIYF.

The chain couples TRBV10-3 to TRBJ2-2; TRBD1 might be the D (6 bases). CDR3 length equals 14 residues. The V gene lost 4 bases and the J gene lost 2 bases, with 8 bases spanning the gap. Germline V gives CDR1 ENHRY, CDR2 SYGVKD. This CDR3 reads CAISGTVNTGELFF. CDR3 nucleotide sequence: TGTGCCATCAGTGGGACAGTAAACACCGGGGAGCTGTTTTTT.

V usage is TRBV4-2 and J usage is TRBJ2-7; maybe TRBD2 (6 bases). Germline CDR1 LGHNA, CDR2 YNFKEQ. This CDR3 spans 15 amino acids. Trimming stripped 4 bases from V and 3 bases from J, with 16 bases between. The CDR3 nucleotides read TGTGCCAGCAGCCCGCCCGGTAGGAGGGACTACGAGCAGTACTTC. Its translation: CASSPPGRRDYEQYF.

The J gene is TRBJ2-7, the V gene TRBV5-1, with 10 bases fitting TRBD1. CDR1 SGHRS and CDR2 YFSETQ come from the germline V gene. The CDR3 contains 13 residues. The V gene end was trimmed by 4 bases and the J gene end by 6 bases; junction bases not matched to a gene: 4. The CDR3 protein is CASSQDRGFEQYF. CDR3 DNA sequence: TGCGCCAGCAGCCAGGACAGGGGGTTCGAGCAGTACTTC.

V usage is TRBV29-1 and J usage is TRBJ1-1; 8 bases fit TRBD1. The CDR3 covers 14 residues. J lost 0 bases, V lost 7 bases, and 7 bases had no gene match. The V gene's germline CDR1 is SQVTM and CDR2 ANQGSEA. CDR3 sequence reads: CSAYTGGMNTEAFF. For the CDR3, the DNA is TGCAGCGCCTATACAGGGGGGATGAACACTGAAGCTTTCTTT.

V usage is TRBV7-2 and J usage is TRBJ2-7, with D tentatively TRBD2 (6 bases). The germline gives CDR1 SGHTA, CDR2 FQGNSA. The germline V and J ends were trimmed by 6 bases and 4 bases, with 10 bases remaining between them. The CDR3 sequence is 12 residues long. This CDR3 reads CASSRRGYEQYF. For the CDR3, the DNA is TGTGCCAGCAGTCGGCGGGGATACGAGCAGTACTTC.

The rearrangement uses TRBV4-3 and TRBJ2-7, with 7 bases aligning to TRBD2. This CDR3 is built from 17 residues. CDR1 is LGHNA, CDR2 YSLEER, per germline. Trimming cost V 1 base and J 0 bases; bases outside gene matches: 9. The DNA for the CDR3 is TGCGCCAGCAGCCAAGCAGCACTAGCGTACAGCTCCTACGAGCAGTACTTC. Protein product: CASSQAALAYSSYEQYF.